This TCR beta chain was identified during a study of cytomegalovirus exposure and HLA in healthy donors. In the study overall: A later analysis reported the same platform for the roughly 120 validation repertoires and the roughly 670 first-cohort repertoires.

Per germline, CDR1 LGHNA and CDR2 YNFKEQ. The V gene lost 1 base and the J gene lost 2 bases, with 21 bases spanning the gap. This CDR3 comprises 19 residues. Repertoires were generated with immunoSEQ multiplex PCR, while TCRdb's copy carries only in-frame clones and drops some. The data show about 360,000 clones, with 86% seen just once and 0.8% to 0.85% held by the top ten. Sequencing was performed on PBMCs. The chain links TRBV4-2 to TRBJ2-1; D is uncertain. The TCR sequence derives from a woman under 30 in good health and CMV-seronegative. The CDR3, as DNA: TGTGCCAGCAGCCAAGTCAACCCATTCACAGACGGAACCTACAATGAGCAGTTCTTC. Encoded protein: CASSQVNPFTDGTYNEQFF.